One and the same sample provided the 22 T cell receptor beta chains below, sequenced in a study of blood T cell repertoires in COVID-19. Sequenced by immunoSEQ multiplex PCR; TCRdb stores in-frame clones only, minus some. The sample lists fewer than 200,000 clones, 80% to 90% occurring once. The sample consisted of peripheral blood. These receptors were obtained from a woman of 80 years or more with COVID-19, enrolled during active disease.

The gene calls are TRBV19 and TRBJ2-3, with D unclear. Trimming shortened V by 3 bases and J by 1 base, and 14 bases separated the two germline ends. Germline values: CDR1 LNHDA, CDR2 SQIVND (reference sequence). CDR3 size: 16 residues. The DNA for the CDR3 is TGTGCCAGTAGTATTGGGCATACCCGTGGCACAGATACGCAGTATTTT. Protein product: CASSIGHTRGTDTQYF.

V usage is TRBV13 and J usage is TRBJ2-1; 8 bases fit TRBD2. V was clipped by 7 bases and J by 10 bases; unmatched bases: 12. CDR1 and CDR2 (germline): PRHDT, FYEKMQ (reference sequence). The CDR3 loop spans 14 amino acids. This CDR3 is CASTTSGGGREQFF. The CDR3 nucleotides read TGTGCCAGCACCACCTCCGGGGGGGGTAGGGAGCAGTTCTTC. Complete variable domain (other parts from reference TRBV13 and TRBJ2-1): AAGVIQSPRHLIKEKRETATLKCYPIPRHDTVYWYQQGPGQDPQFLISFYEKMQSDKGSIPDRFSAQQFSDYHSELNMSSLELGDSALYFCASTTSGGGREQFFGPGTRLTVL.

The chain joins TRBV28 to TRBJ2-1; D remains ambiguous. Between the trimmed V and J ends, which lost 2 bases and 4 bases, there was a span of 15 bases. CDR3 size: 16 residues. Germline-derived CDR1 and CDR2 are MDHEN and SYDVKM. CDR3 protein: CASSLQASVVYNEQFF. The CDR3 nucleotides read TGTGCCAGCAGTTTACAGGCCTCGGTTGTGTACAATGAGCAGTTCTTC.

CDR3 sequence: CASSYSRLQGRQFF. CDR3 nucleotide sequence: TGTGCCAGCAGTTACTCGCGGCTACAGGGTCGGCAGTTCTTC. This chain links TRBV6-2 or TRBV6-3 with TRBJ2-1; D possibly corresponds to TRBD1 (6 bases). V lost 0 bases and J 12 bases, leaving 15 bases between the germline ends. Germline V lookup: CDR1 MNHEY, CDR2 SVGEGT. The CDR3 length is 14 residues.

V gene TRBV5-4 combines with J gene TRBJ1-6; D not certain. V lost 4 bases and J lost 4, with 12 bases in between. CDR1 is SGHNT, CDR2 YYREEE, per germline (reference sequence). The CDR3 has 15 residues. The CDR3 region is CASSINGDYNSPLHF. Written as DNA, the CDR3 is TGTGCCAGCAGCATTAACGGTGATTATAATTCACCCCTCCACTTT.

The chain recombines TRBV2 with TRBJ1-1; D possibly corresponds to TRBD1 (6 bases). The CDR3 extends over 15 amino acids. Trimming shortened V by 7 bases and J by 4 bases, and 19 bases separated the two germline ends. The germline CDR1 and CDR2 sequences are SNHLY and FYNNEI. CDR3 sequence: CASIAGVLRGTEAFF. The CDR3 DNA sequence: TGTGCCAGCATCGCAGGGGTCCTCCGAGGCACTGAAGCTTTCTTT.

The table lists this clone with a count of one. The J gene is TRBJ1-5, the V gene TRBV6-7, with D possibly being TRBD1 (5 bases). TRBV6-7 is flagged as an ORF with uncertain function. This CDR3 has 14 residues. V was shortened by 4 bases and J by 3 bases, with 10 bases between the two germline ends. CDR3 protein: CASSSDSSNQPQHF. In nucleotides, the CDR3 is TGTGCCAGCAGTTCCGACAGTTCCAATCAGCCCCAGCATTTT.

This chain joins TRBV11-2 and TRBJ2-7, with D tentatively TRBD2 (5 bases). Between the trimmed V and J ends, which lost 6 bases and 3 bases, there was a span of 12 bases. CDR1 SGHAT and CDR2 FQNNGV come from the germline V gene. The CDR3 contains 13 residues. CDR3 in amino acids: CASRRERSYEQYF. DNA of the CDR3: TGTGCCAGCAGGAGGGAAAGGAGCTACGAGCAGTACTTC.

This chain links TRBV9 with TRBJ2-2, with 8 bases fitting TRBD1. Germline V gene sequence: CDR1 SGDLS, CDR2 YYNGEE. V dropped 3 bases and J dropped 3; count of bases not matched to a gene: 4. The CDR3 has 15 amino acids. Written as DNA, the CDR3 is TGTGCCAGCAGCGCCTCGGACAGGGACACCGGGGAGCTGTTTTTT. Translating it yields CASSASDRDTGELFF.

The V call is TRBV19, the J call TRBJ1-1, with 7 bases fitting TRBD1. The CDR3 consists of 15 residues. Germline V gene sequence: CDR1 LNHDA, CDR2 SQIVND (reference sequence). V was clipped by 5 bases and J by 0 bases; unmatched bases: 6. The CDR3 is CASSRYTGVNTEAFF. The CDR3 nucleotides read TGTGCCAGTAGTCGATACACAGGGGTGAACACTGAAGCTTTCTTT. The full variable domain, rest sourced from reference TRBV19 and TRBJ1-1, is DGGITQSPKYLFRKEGQNVTLSCEQNLNHDAMYWYRQDPGQGLRLIYYSQIVNDFQKGDIAEGYSVSREKKESFPLTVTSAQKNPTAFYLCASSRYTGVNTEAFFGQGTRLTVV.

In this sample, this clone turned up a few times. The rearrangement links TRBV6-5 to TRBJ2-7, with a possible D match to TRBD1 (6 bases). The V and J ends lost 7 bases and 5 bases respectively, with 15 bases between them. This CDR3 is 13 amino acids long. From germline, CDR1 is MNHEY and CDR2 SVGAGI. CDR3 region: CASTGQSRHEQYF. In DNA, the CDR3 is TGTGCCAGCACAGGACAGTCCCGCCACGAGCAGTACTTC.

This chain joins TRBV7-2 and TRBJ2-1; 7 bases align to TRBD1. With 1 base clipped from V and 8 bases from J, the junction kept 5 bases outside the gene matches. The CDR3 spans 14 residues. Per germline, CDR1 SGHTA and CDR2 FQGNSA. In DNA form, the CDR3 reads TGTGCCAGCAGCTTAGTGGAGACAGGGTATGAGCAGTTCTTC. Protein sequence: CASSLVETGYEQFF.

The CDR3 nucleotides are TGTGCCAGCAGCACCACTAGCGGGGCTCTGGACACCGGGGAGCTGTTTTTT. Amino acids: CASSTTSGALDTGELFF. The chain couples TRBV21-1 to TRBJ2-2; the table gives TRBD2 as D, unverified against the DNA. TRBV21-1 is reported as a pseudogene. The CDR3 runs to 17 residues.

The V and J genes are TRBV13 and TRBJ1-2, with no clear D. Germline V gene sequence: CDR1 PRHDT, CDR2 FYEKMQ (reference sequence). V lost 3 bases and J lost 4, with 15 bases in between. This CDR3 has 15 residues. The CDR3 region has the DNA TGTGCCAGCAGCTTCGAGGGAGGAGGAATCTATGGCTACACCTTC. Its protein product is CASSFEGGGIYGYTF.

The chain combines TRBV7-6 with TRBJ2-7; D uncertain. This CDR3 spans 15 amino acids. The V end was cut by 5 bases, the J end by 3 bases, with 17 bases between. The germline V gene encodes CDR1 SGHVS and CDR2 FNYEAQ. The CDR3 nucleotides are TGTGCCAGCAGCCAAGTAGCCCAGCCCGTCTACGAGCAGTACTTC. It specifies CASSQVAQPVYEQYF.

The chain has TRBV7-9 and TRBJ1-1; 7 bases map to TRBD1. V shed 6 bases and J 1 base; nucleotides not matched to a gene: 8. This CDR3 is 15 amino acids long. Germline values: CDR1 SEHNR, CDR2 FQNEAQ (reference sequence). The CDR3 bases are TGTGCCAGCAGGCCGTACAGGGGTAAGAACACTGAAGCTTTCTTT. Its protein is CASRPYRGKNTEAFF. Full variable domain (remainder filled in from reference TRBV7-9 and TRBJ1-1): DTGVSQNPRHKITKRGQNVTFRCDPISEHNRLYWYRQTLGQGPEFLTYFQNEAQLEKSRLLSDRFSAERPKGSFSTLEIQRTEQGDSAMYLCASRPYRGKNTEAFFGQGTRLTVV.

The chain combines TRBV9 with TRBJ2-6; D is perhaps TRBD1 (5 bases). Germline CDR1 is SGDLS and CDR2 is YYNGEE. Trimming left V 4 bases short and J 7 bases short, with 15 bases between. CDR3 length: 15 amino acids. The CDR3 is CASSLQLGHANVLTF. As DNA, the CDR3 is TGTGCCAGCAGCCTTCAATTGGGGCACGCCAACGTCCTGACTTTC.

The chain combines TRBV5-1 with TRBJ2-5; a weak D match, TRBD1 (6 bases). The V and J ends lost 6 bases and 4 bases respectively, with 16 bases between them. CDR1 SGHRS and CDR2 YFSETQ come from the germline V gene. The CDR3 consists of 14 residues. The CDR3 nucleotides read TGCGCCAGCACCTCTCAGGGGTTCGGAGAGACCCAGTACTTC. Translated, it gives CASTSQGFGETQYF.

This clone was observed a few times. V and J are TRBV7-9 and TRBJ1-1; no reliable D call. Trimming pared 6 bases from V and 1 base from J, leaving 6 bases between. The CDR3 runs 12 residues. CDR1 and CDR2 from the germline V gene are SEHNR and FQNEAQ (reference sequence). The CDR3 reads CASRRGNTEAFF. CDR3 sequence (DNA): TGTGCCAGCAGAAGAGGGAACACTGAAGCTTTCTTT. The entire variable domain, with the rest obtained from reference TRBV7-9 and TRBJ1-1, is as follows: DTGVSQNPRHKITKRGQNVTFRCDPISEHNRLYWYRQTLGQGPEFLTYFQNEAQLEKSRLLSDRFSAERPKGSFSTLEIQRTEQGDSAMYLCASRRGNTEAFFGQGTRLTVV.

The CDR3 DNA reads TGTGCCAGCAGCTCCTGGACAGTCTCTGGAAACACCATATATTTT. Its protein product is CASSSWTVSGNTIYF. The chain carries TRBV5-6 and TRBJ1-3; possible D gene TRBD1, 6 bases. CDR1 SGHDT and CDR2 YYEEEE come from the germline V gene. V shed 3 bases and J shed 0 bases, with 10 bases lying between them. The CDR3 sequence is 15 residues long.

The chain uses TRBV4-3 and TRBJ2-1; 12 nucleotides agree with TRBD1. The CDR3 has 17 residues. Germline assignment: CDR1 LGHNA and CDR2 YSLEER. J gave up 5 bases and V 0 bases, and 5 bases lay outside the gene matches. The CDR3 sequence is CASSQDRGTGGNNEQFF. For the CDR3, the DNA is TGCGCCAGCAGCCAAGATAGGGGGACAGGGGGCAACAATGAGCAGTTCTTC.

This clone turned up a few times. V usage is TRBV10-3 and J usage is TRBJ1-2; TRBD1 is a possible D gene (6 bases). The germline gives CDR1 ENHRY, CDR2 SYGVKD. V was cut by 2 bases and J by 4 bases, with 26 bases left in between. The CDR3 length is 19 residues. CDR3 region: CAISEQLRGWGQGGYGYTF. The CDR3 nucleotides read TGTGCCATCAGTGAGCAGTTAAGAGGTTGGGGGCAGGGTGGCTATGGCTACACCTTC.